This TCR beta chain originates from a study of T cell responses to AZD1222 COVID-19 vaccine. Study-wide findings and caveats: Baseline serology detected seropositivity in only 5 to 7 AZD1222 recipients.

Turning to this clone: No antigen is known for it.

The assay was immunoSEQ multiplex PCR, and TCRdb's table has in-frame clones only and misses some. The sample consists of about 110,000 clones, roughly 87% of them appearing once. Germline CDR1 MDHEN, CDR2 SYDVKM. The CDR3 runs to 12 residues. The germline V and J ends were trimmed by 5 bases and 3 bases, with 8 bases remaining between them. This receptor was taken from an adult who received the AZD1222 COVID-19 vaccine. This sequence joins TRBV28 and TRBJ2-7; D possibly corresponds to TRBD1 (5 bases). The source was peripheral blood, collected 28 days after the second AZD1222 dose. CDR3 bases: TGTGCCAGCAGTCGGACATTCTACGAGCAGTACTTC. Translated: CASSRTFYEQYF.